The rows below give T cell receptor beta chains drawn from one sample of a study of cytomegalovirus exposure and HLA in healthy donors. TCRdb's copy holds only in-frame clones and misses some; the assay was immunoSEQ multiplex PCR. The table includes tens of thousands of clones, roughly nine tenths detected once. The sequencing sample was made of PBMCs. The source is a young man in good health and CMV-seronegative. Each CDR3 is given with its conserved first and last residue. Each record gives: J gene, clone size, D gene, V gene, CDR3 protein, CDR3 DNA. The D gene is left open where the match is weak. Where a row states a size, it is once, few, many or the class of an expanded clone; other rows omit it.

TRBJ2-7 | NA | TRBD2 | TRBV28 | CASLQGLAETYEQYF | TGTGCCAGCCTCCAAGGACTAGCGGAGACCTACGAGCAGTACTTC
TRBJ1-1 | NA | NA | TRBV28 | CASSFRGSRYSMNTEAFF | TGTGCCAGCAGTTTTAGGGGCAGCCGTTATAGCATGAACACTGAAGCTTTCTTT
TRBJ2-3 | NA | NA | TRBV7-2 | CASSLGLSTDTQYF | TGTGCCAGCAGCTTGGGGCTGAGCACAGATACGCAGTATTTT
TRBJ2-1 | NA | TRBD1 | TRBV6-1 | CASSARDRGPYNEQFF | TGTGCCAGCAGTGCCCGGGACAGGGGACCCTACAATGAGCAGTTCTTC
TRBJ1-3 | NA | NA | TRBV6-1 | CASSEAADTEGGTIYF | TGTGCCAGCAGTGAAGCGGCAGATACAGAAGGAGGCACCATATATTTT
TRBJ1-2 | NA | TRBD1 | TRBV19 | CASRDRGGLDGYTF | TGTGCCAGCCGGGACAGGGGGGGACTAGATGGCTACACCTTC
TRBJ2-3 | NA | NA | TRBV4-1 | CASGRFQGSFQTDTQYF | TGCGCCAGCGGGCGCTTCCAGGGATCCTTTCAGACAGATACGCAGTATTTT
TRBJ2-3 | few | TRBD2 | TRBV5-6 | CASSLVGGSTDTQYF | TGTGCCAGCAGCCTTGTCGGGGGGAGCACAGATACGCAGTATTTT
TRBJ2-7 | NA | NA | TRBV28 | CASSLLGTKNYEQYF | TGTGCCAGCAGTTTACTAGGGACAAAAAATTACGAGCAGTACTTC
TRBJ2-7 | NA | TRBD2 | TRBV7-9 | CASSLLAGVNEQYF | TGTGCCAGCAGCTTATTAGCGGGAGTCAACGAGCAGTACTTC
TRBJ2-1 | NA | NA | TRBV30 | CAWSDRGGLSSYNEQFF | TGTGCCTGGAGTGACAGGGGGGGCTTAAGCTCCTACAATGAGCAGTTCTTC
TRBJ2-1 | NA | TRBD2 | TRBV10-3 | CAITASGSYEQFF | TGTGCCATCACGGCTAGCGGGAGTTATGAGCAGTTCTTC
TRBJ2-7 | once | TRBD2 | TRBV19 | CASSIDLWGGSPHEQYF | TGTGCCAGTAGTATAGATTTGTGGGGCGGGAGTCCTCACGAGCAGTACTTC
TRBJ2-7 | NA | TRBD1 | TRBV7-9 | CASSSLTPPGQGAYEQYF | TGTGCCAGCAGCTCTTTAACCCCCCCGGGACAGGGCGCCTACGAGCAGTACTTC
TRBJ2-2 | few | TRBD1 | TRBV19 | CASRLDRDEYTGELFF | TGTGCCAGTAGACTGGACAGGGATGAGTACACCGGGGAGCTGTTTTTT
TRBJ1-1 | NA | TRBD1 | TRBV5-1 | CASSAQQGQVTEAFF | TGCGCCAGCAGCGCACAACAGGGGCAGGTCACTGAAGCTTTCTTT
TRBJ2-2 | once | NA | TRBV25-1 | CASSEEGLGTGELFF | TGTGCCAGCAGTGAGGAGGGGCTGGGCACCGGGGAGCTGTTTTTT
TRBJ1-2 | NA | TRBD1 | TRBV5-1 | CASSTWTGGASPYGYTF | TGCGCCAGCAGCACATGGACAGGGGGCGCCTCCCCCTATGGCTACACCTTC
TRBJ2-1 | NA | TRBD2 | TRBV10-3 | CATRGDRNPGLVNEQFF | TGTGCCACCCGGGGGGACCGCAACCCCGGGCTAGTCAATGAGCAGTTCTTC
TRBJ1-4 | NA | NA | TRBV6-1 | CASIRSPNEKLFF | TGTGCCAGCATCAGGTCCCCTAATGAAAAACTGTTTTTT
TRBJ2-5 | few | NA | TRBV5-1 | CASSLTAGPVETQYF | TGCGCCAGCAGCTTGACGGCAGGCCCCGTAGAGACCCAGTACTTC
TRBJ1-2 | NA | NA | TRBV5-4 | CASSFKTGYYGYTF | TGTGCCAGCAGCTTTAAAACAGGATACTATGGCTACACCTTC
TRBJ1-5 | NA | NA | TRBV7-2 | CASSLAPGDQPQHF | TGTGCCAGCAGCTTAGCCCCAGGGGATCAGCCCCAGCATTTT
TRBJ1-5 | NA | NA | TRBV10-3 | CATGGESNQPQHF | TGTGCCACGGGGGGCGAAAGCAATCAGCCCCAGCATTTT
TRBJ2-1 | NA | TRBD1 | TRBV7-9 | CASSIRDSAQYNEQFF | TGTGCCAGCAGCATACGGGACAGCGCCCAGTACAATGAGCAGTTCTTC
TRBJ2-2 | once | TRBD2 | TRBV19 | CASTQGLAGGQRGGELFF | TGTGCCAGTACCCAAGGACTAGCGGGAGGTCAAAGGGGCGGGGAGCTGTTTTTT
TRBJ1-1 | NA | NA | TRBV29-1 | CSVEGGMNTEAFF | TGCAGCGTTGAAGGGGGCATGAACACTGAAGCTTTCTTT
TRBJ1-1 | once | NA | TRBV30 | CAWSPRAEAFF | TGTGCCTGGAGTCCCAGGGCTGAAGCTTTCTTT
TRBJ2-7 | NA | TRBD1 | TRBV28 | CASNPWTGGSYEQYF | TGTGCCAGCAACCCATGGACAGGTGGATCCTACGAGCAGTACTTC
TRBJ1-5 | few | NA | TRBV2 | CASSEGAVNQPQHF | TGTGCCAGCAGTGAAGGGGCCGTAAATCAGCCCCAGCATTTT
TRBJ1-2 | NA | NA | TRBV28 | CASRQDHRAHYGYTF | TGTGCCAGCAGGCAAGATCACAGGGCCCACTATGGCTACACCTTC
TRBJ2-7 | NA | NA | TRBV15 | CATSGPGSRNEQYF | TGTGCCACCAGCGGCCCCGGGTCTCGGAACGAGCAGTACTTC
TRBJ2-5 | NA | TRBD2 | TRBV9 | CASSVGLAGGTGETQYF | TGTGCCAGCAGCGTTGGCCTAGCGGGAGGGACTGGGGAGACCCAGTACTTC
TRBJ2-5 | NA | TRBD2 | TRBV7-2 | CASSPRASGAETQYF | TGTGCCAGCAGCCCACGGGCCAGCGGGGCGGAGACCCAGTACTTC
TRBJ2-2 | few | NA | TRBV7-3 | CASSSARGELFF | TGTGCCAGCAGCTCCGCGAGGGGGGAGCTGTTTTTT
TRBJ2-7 | NA | TRBD2 | TRBV19 | CASSIGRERITEQYF | TGTGCCAGTAGTATTGGGCGGGAGAGGATCACCGAGCAGTACTTC
TRBJ2-7 | once | NA | TRBV5-5 | CASSLAGSSEQYF | TGTGCCAGCAGCTTGGCCGGTTCCTCTGAGCAGTACTTC
TRBJ2-7 | NA | TRBD2 | TRBV11-3 | CASSPRAGGRYEQYF | TGTGCCAGCAGCCCTCGTGCGGGAGGGCGATACGAGCAGTACTTC
TRBJ2-3 | NA | NA | TRBV7-2 | CASSLGTVPDTQYF | TGTGCCAGCAGCTTAGGGACAGTGCCAGATACGCAGTATTTT
TRBJ1-5 | NA | NA | TRBV6-1 | CASSEAPVRSRVDNQPQHF | TGTGCCAGCAGTGAAGCGCCAGTTAGGTCCAGGGTTGACAATCAGCCCCAGCATTTT
TRBJ1-2 | NA | NA | TRBV6-1 | CASRRSGGGENGYTF | TGTGCCAGCAGGCGAAGCGGTGGAGGGGAGAATGGCTACACCTTC
TRBJ1-5 | NA | NA | TRBV19 | CASQIRDINQPQHF | TGTGCCAGCCAGATCCGGGACATTAATCAGCCCCAGCATTTT
TRBJ1-1 | NA | NA | TRBV9 | CASSDADRFNTEAFF | TGTGCCAGCAGCGATGCTGACAGGTTTAACACTGAAGCTTTCTTT
TRBJ2-7 | NA | TRBD2 | TRBV28 | CASSLGGSYEQYF | TGTGCCAGCAGTTTGGGGGGGTCCTACGAGCAGTACTTC
TRBJ2-7 | NA | TRBD1 | TRBV30 | CAWSVLPDRGPGEQYF | TGTGCCTGGAGTGTACTCCCGGACAGGGGGCCGGGAGAGCAGTACTTC